A single sample is the source of the 17 T cell receptor beta chains below, sequenced in a study of human T cells and chemical hapten exposure. From the RACE reads, TCRdb called clonotypes with MiXCR, one entry per CDR3 protein. Of 150,000 to 200,000 distinct CDR3 sequences listed, around 15% are singletons. The time point: patch test 1, 2 weeks after DPC sensitization. The treatment here: therapeutic diphenylcyclopropenone sensitization with weekly scalp DPC. Sequencing was performed on whole blood, taken in connection with sensitization to the hapten diphenylcyclopropenone (DPC). All receptors derive from a woman in her twenties or thirties with alopecia areata. Some clones in this sample may be carry-over from other donors' samples.

V and J are TRBV7-2 and TRBJ2-7; the D gene is possibly TRBD1 (5 bases). Germline V gene data show CDR1 as SGHTA and CDR2 as FQGNSA. Trimming removed 1 base from V and 1 base from J, with 8 bases in between. This CDR3 region has 14 residues. The CDR3 here is CASSLVAGSYEQYF. The CDR3 coding sequence is TGTGCCAGCAGCTTAGTAGCAGGGTCCTACGAGCAGTACTTC.

This clonotype was observed a few times. This rearrangement joins TRBV29-1 to TRBJ1-1; no definite D call. The length of the CDR3 is 12 residues. Germline CDR1 and CDR2: SQVTM and ANQGSEA. Trimming removed 5 bases from V and 5 bases from J, with 12 bases in between. CDR3 DNA sequence: TGCAGCGTTAACCCCGCCGGGACTGAAGCTTTCTTT. This codes for CSVNPAGTEAFF.

This clonotype has more than one count but fewer than ten. The gene calls are TRBV29-1 and TRBJ1-1; tentatively, D is TRBD1 (6 bases). Germline CDR1 and CDR2: SQVTM and ANQGSEA. This CDR3 is 13 amino acids long. The CDR3: CTGGGRMNTEAFF. The DNA for the CDR3 is TGCACTGGCGGGGGGCGGATGAACACTGAAGCTTTCTTT.

CDR3 protein: CASSLGQFYGYTF. CDR3 bases: TGTGCCAGCAGCTTGGGACAGTTCTATGGCTACACCTTC. The chain links TRBV5-4 to TRBJ1-2, with D perhaps TRBD1 (5 bases). There are 13 residues in the CDR3. Per germline, CDR1 SGHNT and CDR2 YYREEE (reference sequence). The germline V and J ends were trimmed by 0 bases and 4 bases, with 7 bases remaining between them.

The V call is TRBV6-2 or TRBV6-3, the J call TRBJ2-7, with D possibly TRBD1 on 6 matching bases. The length of the CDR3 is 15 residues. Germline CDR1 and CDR2: MNHEY and SVGEGT. Trimming took off 4 bases at V and 0 bases at J, with 13 bases between the two ends. The CDR3 region is CASSFARDNSYEQYF. The CDR3 nucleotides are TGTGCCAGCAGTTTCGCCCGGGACAACTCCTACGAGCAGTACTTC.

In its sample, this clonotype was seen many times. The V call is TRBV19, the J call TRBJ2-7, with 11 positions matching TRBD2. V dropped 5 bases and J dropped 4; count of bases not matched to a gene: 10. Germline CDR1 LNHDA, CDR2 SQIVND (reference sequence). The length of the CDR3 is 16 residues. Written as DNA, the CDR3 is TGTGCCAGTAGTCAGCAACTAGCGGGGGCATTATACGAGCAGTACTTC. It yields the protein CASSQQLAGALYEQYF.

This clonotype was counted between two and nine times. This sequence joins TRBV9 and TRBJ2-1; tentative D call: TRBD1 (6 bases). The CDR3 totals 15 residues. V was shortened by 0 bases and J by 7 bases, with 14 bases between the two germline ends. Germline V gene lookup returns CDR1 SGDLS and CDR2 YYNGEE. CDR3 sequence reads: CASSVGAGAWNEQFF. DNA for the CDR3: TGTGCCAGCAGCGTAGGGGCAGGGGCTTGGAATGAGCAGTTCTTC.

This clonotype showed up just a few times. This sequence joins TRBV20-1 and TRBJ1-1; D remains ambiguous. Germline V gives CDR1 DFQATT, CDR2 SNEGSKA (reference sequence). Trimming cost V 6 bases and J 1 base, with 9 bases left between them. CDR3 size: 12 residues. Here the CDR3 reads CSAVTKNTEAFF. The CDR3 DNA reads as TGCAGTGCCGTGACGAAGAACACTGAAGCTTTCTTT.

The rearrangement links TRBV20-1 to TRBJ2-7; no clear D. Trimming left V 4 bases short and J 5 bases short, with 21 bases between. CDR3 length: 15 residues. Germline assignment: CDR1 DFQATT and CDR2 SNEGSKA (reference sequence). As DNA, the CDR3 is TGCAGTGCTATGTTAACGGGCGTCGTACGCGACGAGCAGTACTTC. Its translation is CSAMLTGVVRDEQYF.

The rearrangement uses TRBV30 and TRBJ2-3; TRBD1 matches 8 bases. Trimming at V came to 2 bases and at J to 8 bases, leaving 12 bases not matched to a gene. The CDR3 spans 15 residues. CDR1 and CDR2 (germline): GTSNPN, SVGIG (reference sequence). The CDR3: CAWSPTPGRGLTQYF. DNA of the CDR3: TGTGCCTGGAGTCCTACCCCAGGCAGGGGGCTTACGCAGTATTTT.

The chain carries TRBV10-3 and TRBJ2-1; 10 nucleotides match TRBD1. Germline CDR1 and CDR2: ENHRY and SYGVKD. V shed 8 bases, J shed 5 bases, and the junction held 6 bases outside the gene matches. The CDR3 sequence is 14 residues long. The CDR3 nucleotides are TGTGCCATCGGGACAGGGGACCTCAACAATGAGCAGTTCTTC. Protein sequence: CAIGTGDLNNEQFF.

The gene calls are TRBV12-3 or TRBV12-4 and TRBJ2-2; possibly TRBD2 for D (6 bases). This CDR3 is built from 16 residues. The V gene lost 1 base and the J gene lost 1 base, with 10 bases spanning the gap. The CDR3 region is CASSLEEGLNTGELFF. The CDR3, as DNA: TGTGCCAGCAGTTTAGAAGAGGGACTGAACACCGGGGAGCTGTTTTTT.

This chain uses TRBV28 with TRBJ2-5; a possible D gene is TRBD2 (7 bases). V gave up 4 bases and J gave up 2 bases, with 14 bases separating them. The CDR3 loop spans 15 amino acids. Germline loops: CDR1 MDHEN, CDR2 SYDVKM. CDR3 amino acids: CASSSAGRGQETQYF. The CDR3, as DNA: TGTGCCAGCAGTTCGGCGGGGAGGGGGCAAGAGACCCAGTACTTC.

This clonotype was counted between two and nine times. V is TRBV7-9 and J is TRBJ2-1; 9 nucleotides align to TRBD1. The CDR3 extends over 14 amino acids. CDR1 and CDR2 (germline): SEHNR, FQNEAQ (reference sequence). Trimming at V came to 6 bases and at J to 5 bases, leaving 5 bases not matched to a gene. Here the CDR3 DNA reads TGTGCCAGCAGAACAGGGGGCCCACACAATGAGCAGTTCTTC. Translating gives CASRTGGPHNEQFF.

This chain uses TRBV7-2 with TRBJ2-4, with 7 bases that match TRBD1. The J segment lost 11 bases and the V segment lost 7 bases, leaving 14 bases of the junction unmatched. CDR1 and CDR2 from the germline V gene are SGHTA and FQGNSA. The CDR3 covers 14 residues. The CDR3 spells CASTPASTGQFQYF. CDR3 bases: TGTGCCAGCACCCCGGCTTCGACAGGGCAATTTCAGTACTTC.

Only a few counts were recorded for this clonotype. This chain connects TRBV2 to TRBJ2-5; D not resolved. Trimming took off 4 bases at V and 5 bases at J, with 14 bases between the two ends. The CDR3 runs 14 residues. Germline assignment: CDR1 SNHLY and CDR2 FYNNEI. The CDR3 loop reads CASSADGPKETQYF. DNA for the CDR3: TGTGCCAGCAGTGCGGACGGACCCAAGGAGACCCAGTACTTC.

This clonotype was seen many times. J is TRBJ2-2 and V is TRBV6-6; 12 bases are a match to TRBD2. Germline V CDR1 and CDR2: MNHNY, SVGAGI (reference sequence). The V and J ends lost 5 bases and 5 bases, in that order; junction bases with no gene match: 3. The CDR3 contains 15 residues. CDR3 amino acids: CASSLTSGGTGELFF. The CDR3 DNA sequence: TGTGCCAGCAGTCTCACTAGCGGGGGGACCGGGGAGCTGTTTTTT.